This TCR beta chain derives from a study of blood T cell repertoires in COVID-19. Data came from immunoSEQ multiplex PCR; TCRdb stores just in-frame clones and leaves some out. The data contain 150,000 or so clones, around 87% of them singletons. The CDR3 totals 15 residues. The germline V gene encodes CDR1 SGHRS and CDR2 YFSETQ. Trimming pared 0 bases from V and 4 bases from J, leaving 10 bases between. This rearrangement joins TRBV5-1 to TRBJ2-2, with a tentative D call TRBD2 (6 bases). Specimen: peripheral blood. The TCR sequence derives from a man at least 80 years old with acute or convalescent COVID-19. The CDR3 loop is CASSLAGGSTGELFF. Here the CDR3 DNA reads TGCGCCAGCAGCTTGGCTGGGGGGTCCACCGGGGAGCTGTTTTTT.